This T cell receptor beta chain came from a study of cytomegalovirus exposure and HLA in healthy donors. The CDR3 runs 14 residues. Per the germline V gene, CDR1 is SGHNT and CDR2 is YYREEE (reference sequence). Trimming took 2 bases from V and 7 from J; bases not matched to a gene: 7. Use of 60 Vbeta and 13 Jbeta primers characterized the PCR. The table came from immunoSEQ multiplex PCR; TCRdb's copy has only in-frame clones and leaves some out. The sample shows under 250,000 clones, around 78% of them seen only once. This chain links TRBV5-4 with TRBJ2-7; 9 bases line up with TRBD1. The receptor was derived from a man aged 25 to 45 in good health and CMV-seronegative. Sequenced sample: PBMCs. CDR3 sequence reads: CASSLVDRGGEQYF. The DNA for the CDR3 is TGTGCCAGCAGCTTAGTGGACAGGGGTGGGGAGCAGTACTTC.